This TCR beta chain was identified in a study of control samples from healthy donors and cancer patients. The germline CDR1 and CDR2 sequences are SEHNR and FQNEAQ (reference sequence). V gave up 1 base and J gave up 3 bases; unmatched junction bases: 6. The CDR3 sequence is 16 residues long. Repertoires were generated with immunoSEQ multiplex PCR, while TCRdb's copy carries only in-frame clones and drops some. The profile shows some 100,000 clones, 85% to 90% of them singletons. The J gene is TRBJ2-7, the V gene TRBV7-9; TRBD1 matches at 10 bases. This clonotype originated in a man aged 25 to 45 in good health. Sequenced sample: blood. Written as DNA, the CDR3 is TGTGCCAGCAGCTTAGGTGGGACAGGGGTACACTACGAGCAGTACTTC. This translates into CASSLGGTGVHYEQYF.